Detailed here is one T cell receptor beta chain. The antigen is undetermined. The sample comes from a study of vaccination and CD4 T cells after COVID-19. General observations from the study: Convalescent patients studied were relatively few, and early post-infection timepoints were absent.

The Oncomine TCR Beta short-read assay was applied to DNA of cultured CD4+ T cells. Investigators obtained genomic DNA by extraction from cultured CD4+ T cells. TCRdb re-analysed the PCR reads in MiXCR, keeping a single row per CDR3 protein. The profile shows roughly 8,000 distinct CDR3 sequences, over 35% of them singletons. Treatment of the sample: roughly 10-day PBMC culture with coronavirus spike peptide pools or control peptides (ViraFEST assay). An unexposed donor provided the CD4+ T cells, which were collected before the COVID-19 pandemic (2011-2018). This TCR was recovered from a human donor in good health. Sequencing was done on a sample of CD4+ T cells from blood, cultured in vitro.

Here the CDR3 reads CATSRDFGAGLNTEAFF. In DNA form, the CDR3 reads TGTGCCACCAGCAGAGATTTCGGTGCGGGCTTGAACACTGAAGCTTTCTTT. The chain uses TRBV15 and TRBJ1-1; D gene ambiguous. V lost 0 bases and J lost 0, with 14 bases in between. Germline values: CDR1 LNHNV, CDR2 YYDKDF (reference sequence). This CDR3 is 17 amino acids long.